This TCR beta chain is drawn from a study of prognosis after radiotherapy for stage I lung cancer. V was clipped by 6 bases and J by 4 bases, with 19 bases between them. The germline V gene has CDR1 SNHLY and CDR2 FYNNEI. The CDR3 runs to 17 residues. This clonotype was observed at least ten times. TCR beta CDR3 amplification from genomic DNA was performed by two-round multiplex PCR. Primers targeting each individual TRBV and TRBJ gene were applied in first-round PCR. One entry per CDR3 protein results from TCRdb running MiXCR on the multiplex PCR reads. This sample has tens of thousands of distinct CDR3 sequences, with around a quarter found just once.

The sample consisted of PBMCs, taken before or after stereotactic body radiation therapy (not recorded which). V gene TRBV2 combines with J gene TRBJ2-6; D could derive from TRBD1 or TRBD2 (5 bases each). The sequence came from a donor aged 50 or older with non-small cell lung cancer. The CDR3 is CASSGTLASSGANVLTF. For the CDR3, the DNA is TGTGCCAGCAGCGGGACCCTAGCTAGTTCCGGGGCCAACGTCCTGACTTTC.